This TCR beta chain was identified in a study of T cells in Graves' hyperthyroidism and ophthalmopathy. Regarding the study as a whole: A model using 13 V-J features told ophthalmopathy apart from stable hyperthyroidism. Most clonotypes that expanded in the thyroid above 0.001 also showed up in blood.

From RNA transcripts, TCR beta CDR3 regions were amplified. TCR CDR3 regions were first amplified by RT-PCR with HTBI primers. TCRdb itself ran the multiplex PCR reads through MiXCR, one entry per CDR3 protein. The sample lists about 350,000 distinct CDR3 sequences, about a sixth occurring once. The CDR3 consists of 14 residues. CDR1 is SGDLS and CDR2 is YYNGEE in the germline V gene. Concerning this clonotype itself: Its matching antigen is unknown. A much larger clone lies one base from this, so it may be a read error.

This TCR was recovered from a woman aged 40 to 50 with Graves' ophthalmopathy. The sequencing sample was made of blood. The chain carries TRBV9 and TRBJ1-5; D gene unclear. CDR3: CASSVFRVIGPRHF. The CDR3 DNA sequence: TGTGCCAGCAGCGTGTTCCGGGTGATCGGGCCCCGGCATTTT.